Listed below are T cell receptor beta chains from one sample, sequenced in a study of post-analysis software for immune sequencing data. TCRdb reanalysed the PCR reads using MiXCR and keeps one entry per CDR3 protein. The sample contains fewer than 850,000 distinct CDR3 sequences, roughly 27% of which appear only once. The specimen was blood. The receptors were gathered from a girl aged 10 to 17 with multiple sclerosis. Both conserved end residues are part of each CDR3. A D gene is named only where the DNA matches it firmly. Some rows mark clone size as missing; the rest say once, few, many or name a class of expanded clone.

DNA: TGTGCCAGCAGTTGGGACCGCCTCCGGGACACCGAAGAGACCCAGTACTTC; CDR3: CASSWDRLRDTEETQYF; size: NA; D: NA; V: TRBV2; J: TRBJ2-5
DNA: TGCAGTGCGGATTTTAGAGCCTCCTACGAGCAGTACTTC; CDR3: CSADFRASYEQYF; size: NA; D: NA; V: TRBV20-1; J: TRBJ2-7
DNA: TGTGCCAGCAGTTATCGGGTGAAACAGGGACCTACCTACAATGAGCAGTTCTTC; CDR3: CASSYRVKQGPTYNEQFF; size: NA; D: NA; V: TRBV6-5; J: TRBJ2-1
DNA: TGCAGTGCCGTACACAGGGCGCAAGAGACCCAGTACTTC; CDR3: CSAVHRAQETQYF; size: many; D: NA; V: TRBV20-1; J: TRBJ2-5
DNA: TGTGCCAGCAGCAGTAGGGGTACTAGTTCACCCCTCCACTTT; CDR3: CASSSRGTSSPLHF; size: few; D: NA; V: TRBV25-1; J: TRBJ1-6
DNA: TGCAGTGCTATTAGCCGGACAGGGACCACTGAAGCTTTCTTT; CDR3: CSAISRTGTTEAFF; size: NA; D: TRBD1; V: TRBV20-1; J: TRBJ1-1
DNA: TGCAGCGTCTGGGGGCGGGACACAAGTAACAATGGCTACACCTTC; CDR3: CSVWGRDTSNNGYTF; size: NA; D: NA; V: TRBV29-1; J: TRBJ1-2
DNA: TGTGCCATCAGGGGAGACCAATCCTACAATGAGCAGTTCTTC; CDR3: CAIRGDQSYNEQFF; size: many; D: NA; V: TRBV10-3; J: TRBJ2-1
DNA: TGTGCCAGCAGCGCGGGGAGGGAAGAGACCCAGTACTTC; CDR3: CASSAGREETQYF; size: NA; D: TRBD2; V: TRBV2; J: TRBJ2-5
DNA: TGTGCCACCAACGATCAGGGTTCCGGGGAGCTGTTTTTT; CDR3: CATNDQGSGELFF; size: few; D: NA; V: TRBV15; J: TRBJ2-2
DNA: TGTGCCAGCAGTTCCGGACTAGCGCGAAGCTCCTACGAGCAGTACTTC; CDR3: CASSSGLARSSYEQYF; size: NA; D: TRBD2; V: TRBV3-1; J: TRBJ2-7
DNA: TGCAGTGCTAGAGACGGGTACTCTGGGGCCAACGTCCTGACTTTC; CDR3: CSARDGYSGANVLTF; size: NA; D: NA; V: TRBV20-1; J: TRBJ2-6
DNA: TGCAGTGCTAGTGAAGGGTCAACCGCAGATACGCAGTATTTT; CDR3: CSASEGSTADTQYF; size: NA; D: NA; V: TRBV20-1; J: TRBJ2-3
DNA: TGTGCCAGCAGCCCCCCCTGGATAGCGGGGATCCAAGAGACCCAGTACTTC; CDR3: CASSPPWIAGIQETQYF; size: NA; D: TRBD2; V: TRBV12-3/TRBV12-4; J: TRBJ2-5
DNA: TGTGCCATCAGAGCCGACTCCCAAGAGACCCAGTACTTC; CDR3: CAIRADSQETQYF; size: NA; D: NA; V: TRBV10-3; J: TRBJ2-5